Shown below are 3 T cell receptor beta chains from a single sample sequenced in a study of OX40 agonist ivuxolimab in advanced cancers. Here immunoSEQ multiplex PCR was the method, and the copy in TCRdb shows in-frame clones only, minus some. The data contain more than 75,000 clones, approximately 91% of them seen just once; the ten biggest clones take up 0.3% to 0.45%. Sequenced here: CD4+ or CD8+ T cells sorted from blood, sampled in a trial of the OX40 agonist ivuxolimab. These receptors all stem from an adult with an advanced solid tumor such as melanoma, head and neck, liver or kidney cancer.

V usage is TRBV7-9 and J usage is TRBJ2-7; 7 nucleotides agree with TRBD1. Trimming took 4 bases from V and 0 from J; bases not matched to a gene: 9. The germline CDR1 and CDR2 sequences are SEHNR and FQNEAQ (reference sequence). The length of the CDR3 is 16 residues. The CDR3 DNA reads TGTGCCAGCAGCTCATACGACAGGGTGAGCTCCTACGAGCAGTACTTC. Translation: CASSSYDRVSSYEQYF.

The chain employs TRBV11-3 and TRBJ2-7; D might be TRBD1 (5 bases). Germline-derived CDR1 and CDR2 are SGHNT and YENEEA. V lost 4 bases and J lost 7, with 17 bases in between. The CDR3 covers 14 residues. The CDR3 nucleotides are TGTGCCAGCAGCTCCGATAGGGGTTCGGATGAGCAGTACTTC. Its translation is CASSSDRGSDEQYF.

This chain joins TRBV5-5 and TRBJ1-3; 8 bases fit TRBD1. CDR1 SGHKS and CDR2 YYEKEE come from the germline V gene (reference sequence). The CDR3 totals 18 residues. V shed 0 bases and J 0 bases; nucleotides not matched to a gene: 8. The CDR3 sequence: CASSLGGQGTYSGNTIYF. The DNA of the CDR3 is TGTGCCAGCAGCTTGGGAGGACAGGGTACCTACTCTGGAAACACCATATATTTT.